The 10 T cell receptor beta chains reported below all come from one sample, sequenced in a study of blood T cell repertoires in COVID-19. Assay: immunoSEQ multiplex PCR; the TCRdb copy retains only in-frame clones and omits some. The sample lists more than 55,000 clones; 79% were seen once. The sample comprised peripheral blood. The receptor source for this set is a man aged 60 to 75 with acute or convalescent COVID-19.

The chain links TRBV7-9 to TRBJ1-1; 10 bases fit TRBD1. The V gene's germline CDR1 is SEHNR and CDR2 FQNEAQ (reference sequence). V lost 3 bases to trimming and J lost 8 bases; unmatched junction nucleotides: 0. The CDR3 consists of 12 residues. The CDR3: CASSLDRGEAFF. The CDR3 nucleotides are TGTGCCAGCAGCTTGGACAGGGGGGAAGCTTTCTTT.

This sequence joins TRBV24-1 and TRBJ2-1, with 7 nucleotides matching TRBD2. Germline CDR1 reads KGHDR; CDR2 reads SFDVKD. J lost 4 bases, V lost 4 bases, and 6 bases had no gene match. The CDR3 covers 15 residues. CDR3 region: CATSDESGAYNEQFF. The CDR3 nucleotides read TGTGCCACCAGTGACGAGAGCGGGGCTTACAATGAGCAGTTCTTC.

The chain links TRBV7-9 to TRBJ1-1; D is perhaps TRBD1 (5 bases). Germline CDR1 reads SEHNR; CDR2 reads FQNEAQ (reference sequence). Trimming removed 2 bases at V and 7 bases at J, with 11 bases between. This CDR3 is built from 13 residues. The CDR3 bases are TGTGCCAGCAGCTTAATGGGGGACTTTGAAGCTTTCTTT. It specifies CASSLMGDFEAFF.

Only one count was recorded for this clone. V is TRBV18 and J is TRBJ1-6; the D is unclear. The CDR3 is 15 amino acids. Per germline, CDR1 KGHSH and CDR2 LQKENI. The ends were cut back, 3 bases at V and 1 base at J, with 7 bases in the middle. The CDR3 reads CASSPGSSYNSPLHF. CDR3 coding DNA: TGTGCCAGCTCACCCGGGTCTTCCTATAATTCACCCCTCCACTTT.

The chain is built from TRBV20-1 and TRBJ2-7, with TRBD2 as a possible D gene (5 bases). In germline, CDR1 is DFQATT, CDR2 SNEGSKA (reference sequence). Trimming shortened V by 3 bases and J by 7 bases, and 13 bases separated the two germline ends. The CDR3 is 12 residues long. CDR3 protein: CSASNSRDEQYF. CDR3 sequence (DNA): TGCAGTGCTAGTAACTCGAGGGATGAGCAGTACTTC.

The J gene is TRBJ2-7, the V gene TRBV5-1; 9 positions agree with TRBD1. The germline V gene encodes CDR1 SGHRS and CDR2 YFSETQ. This CDR3 has 15 residues. J was trimmed by 5 bases and V by 0 bases; bases with no gene match: 6. The CDR3 is CASSLVGGQGNEQYF. In DNA, the CDR3 is TGCGCCAGCAGCTTGGTGGGGGGACAGGGAAACGAGCAGTACTTC.

This clone appeared a few times. V and J are TRBV7-3 and TRBJ2-2; D is perhaps TRBD1 (5 bases). The CDR3 extends over 14 amino acids. CDR1 is SGHTA and CDR2 is FQGTGA in the germline V gene. V lost 3 bases, J lost 4 bases, and 9 bases lay in between. The CDR3 region is CASSLQGSTGELFF. In nucleotides, the CDR3 is TGTGCCAGCAGCTTGCAGGGTAGCACCGGGGAGCTGTTTTTT.

The chain joins TRBV2 to TRBJ2-3, with a weak D call TRBD2 (5 bases). The CDR3 is made up of 14 amino acids. Germline-derived CDR1 and CDR2 are SNHLY and FYNNEI. Between the trimmed V and J ends, which lost 2 bases and 6 bases, there was a span of 12 bases. This CDR3 reads CASSESLPGDTQYF. Here the CDR3 DNA reads TGTGCCAGCAGTGAATCCCTACCGGGGGATACGCAGTATTTT.

J is TRBJ2-7 and V is TRBV29-1; 12 nucleotides match TRBD1. J lost 6 bases, V lost 5 bases, and 8 bases had no gene match. Germline V gene lookup returns CDR1 SQVTM and CDR2 ANQGSEA. There are 14 residues in the CDR3. The CDR3 DNA sequence: TGCAGCGTTTATACGGGGACAGGGGGCAGCGAGCAGTACTTC. The encoded protein is CSVYTGTGGSEQYF.

The chain couples TRBV27 to TRBJ1-4; no firm D call. Trimming pared 2 bases from V and 3 bases from J, leaving 4 bases between. The CDR3 extends over 13 amino acids. Looked up from germline, CDR1 is MNHEY and CDR2 is SMNVEV (reference sequence). The DNA for the CDR3 is TGTGCCAGCAGTTTACAGGCTAATGAAAAACTGTTTTTT. The encoded protein is CASSLQANEKLFF.